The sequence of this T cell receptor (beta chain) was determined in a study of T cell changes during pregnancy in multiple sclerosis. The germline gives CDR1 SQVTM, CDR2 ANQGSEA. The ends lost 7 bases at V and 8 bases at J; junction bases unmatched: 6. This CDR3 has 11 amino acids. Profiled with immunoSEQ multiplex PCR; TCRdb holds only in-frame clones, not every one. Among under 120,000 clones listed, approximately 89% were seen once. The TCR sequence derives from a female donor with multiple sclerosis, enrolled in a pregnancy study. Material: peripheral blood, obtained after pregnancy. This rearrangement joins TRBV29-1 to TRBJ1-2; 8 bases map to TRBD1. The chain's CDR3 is CSALDREGYTF. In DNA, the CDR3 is TGCAGCGCCTTGGACAGGGAAGGCTACACCTTC. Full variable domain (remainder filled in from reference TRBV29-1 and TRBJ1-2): SAVISQKPSRDICQRGTSLTIQCQVDSQVTMMFWYRQQPGQSLTLIATANQGSEATYESGFVIDKFPISRPNLTFSTLTVSNMSPEDSSIYLCSALDREGYTFGSGTRLTVV.